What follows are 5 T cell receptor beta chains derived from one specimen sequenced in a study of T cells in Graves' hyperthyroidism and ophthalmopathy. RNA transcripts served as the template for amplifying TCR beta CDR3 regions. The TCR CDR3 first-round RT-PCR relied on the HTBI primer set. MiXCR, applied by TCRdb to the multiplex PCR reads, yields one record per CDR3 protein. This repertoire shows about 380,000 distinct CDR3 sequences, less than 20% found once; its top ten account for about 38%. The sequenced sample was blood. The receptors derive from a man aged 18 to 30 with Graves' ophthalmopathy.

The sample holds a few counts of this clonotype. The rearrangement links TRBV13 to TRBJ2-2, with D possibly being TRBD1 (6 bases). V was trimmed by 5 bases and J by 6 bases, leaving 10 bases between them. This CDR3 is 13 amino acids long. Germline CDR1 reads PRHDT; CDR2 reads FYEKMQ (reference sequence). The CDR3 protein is CASSHRVAGELFF. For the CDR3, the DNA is TGTGCCAGCAGCCACAGGGTTGCCGGGGAGCTGTTTTTT.

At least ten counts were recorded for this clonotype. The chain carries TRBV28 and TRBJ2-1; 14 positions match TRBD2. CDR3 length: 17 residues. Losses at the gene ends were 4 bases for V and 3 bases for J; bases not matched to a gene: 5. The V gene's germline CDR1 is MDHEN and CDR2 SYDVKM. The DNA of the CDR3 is TGTGCCAGCAGTTCTGGACTAGCGGGGGGTGGCTACAATGAGCAGTTCTTC. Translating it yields CASSSGLAGGGYNEQFF.

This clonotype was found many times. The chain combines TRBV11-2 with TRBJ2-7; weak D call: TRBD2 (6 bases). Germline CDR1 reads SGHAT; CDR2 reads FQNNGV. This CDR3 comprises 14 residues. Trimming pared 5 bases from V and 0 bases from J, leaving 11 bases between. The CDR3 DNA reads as TGTGCCAGCAGCCCGCGGGGCAGCTCCTACGAGCAGTACTTC. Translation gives CASSPRGSSYEQYF.

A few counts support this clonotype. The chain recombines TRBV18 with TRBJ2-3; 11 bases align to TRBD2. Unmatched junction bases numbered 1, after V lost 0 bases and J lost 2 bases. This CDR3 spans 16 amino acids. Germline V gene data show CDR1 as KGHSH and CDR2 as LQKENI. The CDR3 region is CASSPPGLADTDTQYF. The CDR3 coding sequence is TGTGCCAGCTCACCACCGGGACTAGCGGACACAGATACGCAGTATTTT.

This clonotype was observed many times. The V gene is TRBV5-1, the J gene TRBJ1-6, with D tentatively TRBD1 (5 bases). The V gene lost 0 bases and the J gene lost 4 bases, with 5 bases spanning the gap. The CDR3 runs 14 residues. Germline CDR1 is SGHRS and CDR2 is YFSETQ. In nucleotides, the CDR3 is TGCGCCAGCAGCTTGGAGGGGTATAATTCACCCCTCCACTTT. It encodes CASSLEGYNSPLHF.